The source of this T cell receptor (beta chain) is a study of PD-1 blockade in classical Hodgkin lymphoma. Study-wide findings and caveats: Diversity in CD4+ TCRs, unlike that measured in CD8+ TCRs, had risen significantly by C4D1. Relapsed/refractory patients reportedly had the lowest baseline TCR diversity, below newly diagnosed patients, who were below healthy donors.

Regarding time point: cycle 4 day 1 (C4D1), after less than seven weeks of nivolumab. In every patient, relapse followed autologous stem cell transplantation, while exposure to brentuximab vedotin differed. There are 15 residues in the CDR3. The J segment lost 6 bases and the V segment lost 2 bases, leaving 5 bases of the junction unmatched. Germline CDR1 reads SEHNR; CDR2 reads FQNEAQ (reference sequence). In the case of this clone: Its antigen is unidentified.

Repertoires were generated with immunoSEQ multiplex PCR, while TCRdb's copy carries only in-frame clones and drops some. Of tens of thousands of clones listed, 78% are singletons. The starting material was peripheral blood mononuclear cells (PBMCs), obtained before the fourth cycle of nivolumab. The TCR comes from a human donor with classical Hodgkin lymphoma. The V and J genes are TRBV7-9 and TRBJ2-7; 12 bases agree with TRBD2. Written as DNA, the CDR3 is TGTGCCAGCAGCTTACTAGCGGGGGGGCCGGGCGAGCAGTACTTC. Encoded protein: CASSLLAGGPGEQYF. Combining the CDR3 with reference TRBV7-9 and TRBJ2-7 gives the whole variable domain DTGVSQNPRHKITKRGQNVTFRCDPISEHNRLYWYRQTLGQGPEFLTYFQNEAQLEKSRLLSDRFSAERPKGSFSTLEIQRTEQGDSAMYLCASSLLAGGPGEQYFGPGTRLTVT.